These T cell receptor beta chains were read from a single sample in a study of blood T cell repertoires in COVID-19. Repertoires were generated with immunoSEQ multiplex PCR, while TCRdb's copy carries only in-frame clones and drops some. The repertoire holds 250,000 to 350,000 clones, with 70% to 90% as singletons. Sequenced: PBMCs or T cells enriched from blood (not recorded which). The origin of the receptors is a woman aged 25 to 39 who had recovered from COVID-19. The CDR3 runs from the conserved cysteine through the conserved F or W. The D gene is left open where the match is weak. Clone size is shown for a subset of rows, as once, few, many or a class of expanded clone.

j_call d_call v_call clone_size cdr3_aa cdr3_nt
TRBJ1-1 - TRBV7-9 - CASSLEGGTEAFF TGTGCCAGCAGCTTAGAGGGAGGCACTGAAGCTTTCTTT
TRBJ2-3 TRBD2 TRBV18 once CASSLGGTSGSFADTQYF TGTGCCAGCTCCCTCGGGGGGACTAGCGGGAGTTTTGCAGATACGCAGTATTTT
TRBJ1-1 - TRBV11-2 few CASSLFAYGSNTEAFF TGTGCCAGCAGCTTATTCGCTTACGGGTCAAACACTGAAGCTTTCTTT
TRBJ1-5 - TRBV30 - CAWGYSNQPQHF TGTGCCTGGGGGTATAGCAATCAGCCCCAGCATTTT
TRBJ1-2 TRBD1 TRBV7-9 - CASSTGTGSETYTF TGTGCCAGCAGCACAGGGACAGGGTCAGAGACCTACACCTTC
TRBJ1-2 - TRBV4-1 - CASSRTGTREEYGYTF TGCGCCAGCAGCCGGACCGGTACAAGGGAGGAATATGGCTACACCTTC
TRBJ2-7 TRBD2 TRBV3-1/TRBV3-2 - CASSRSGGIDEQYF TGTGCCAGCAGCCGGAGCGGGGGGATCGACGAGCAGTACTTC
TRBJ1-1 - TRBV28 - CASSTAGGWPEAFF TGTGCCAGCAGTACCGCGGGGGGCTGGCCTGAAGCTTTCTTT
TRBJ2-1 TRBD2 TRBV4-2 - CASTSSAREAYNEQFF TGTGCCAGCACCTCAAGCGCACGGGAGGCCTACAATGAGCAGTTCTTC
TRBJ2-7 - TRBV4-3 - CASSQDPGGAGEQYF TGCGCCAGCAGCCAAGATCCGGGCGGGGCTGGCGAGCAGTACTTC
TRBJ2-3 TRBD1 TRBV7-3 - CASSSGTARTDTQYF TGTGCCAGCAGCTCGGGGACAGCGCGCACAGATACGCAGTATTTT
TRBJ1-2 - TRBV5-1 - CASSLADTSYGYTF TGCGCCAGCAGCTTGGCCGATACTTCCTATGGCTACACCTTC
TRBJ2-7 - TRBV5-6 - CASSSGSGLHYYEQYF TGTGCCAGCAGCTCGGGAAGTGGCCTTCATTATTACGAGCAGTACTTC
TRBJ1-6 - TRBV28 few CASREGGDSPLHF TGTGCCAGCAGAGAGGGTGGGGATTCACCCCTCCACTTT
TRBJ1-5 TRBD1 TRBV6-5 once CASSRDRVNQPQHF TGTGCCAGCAGTAGGGACAGGGTCAATCAGCCCCAGCATTTT
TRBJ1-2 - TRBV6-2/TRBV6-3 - CASSYLRATHGYTF TGTGCCAGCAGTTACTTGAGGGCAACTCATGGCTACACCTTC
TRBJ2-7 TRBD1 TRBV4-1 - CASSQLRTGGYEQYF TGCGCCAGCAGCCAACTCAGGACAGGGGGCTACGAGCAGTACTTC
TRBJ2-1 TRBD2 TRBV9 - CASSALAGANEQFF TGTGCCAGCAGCGCACTAGCGGGAGCTAATGAGCAGTTCTTC